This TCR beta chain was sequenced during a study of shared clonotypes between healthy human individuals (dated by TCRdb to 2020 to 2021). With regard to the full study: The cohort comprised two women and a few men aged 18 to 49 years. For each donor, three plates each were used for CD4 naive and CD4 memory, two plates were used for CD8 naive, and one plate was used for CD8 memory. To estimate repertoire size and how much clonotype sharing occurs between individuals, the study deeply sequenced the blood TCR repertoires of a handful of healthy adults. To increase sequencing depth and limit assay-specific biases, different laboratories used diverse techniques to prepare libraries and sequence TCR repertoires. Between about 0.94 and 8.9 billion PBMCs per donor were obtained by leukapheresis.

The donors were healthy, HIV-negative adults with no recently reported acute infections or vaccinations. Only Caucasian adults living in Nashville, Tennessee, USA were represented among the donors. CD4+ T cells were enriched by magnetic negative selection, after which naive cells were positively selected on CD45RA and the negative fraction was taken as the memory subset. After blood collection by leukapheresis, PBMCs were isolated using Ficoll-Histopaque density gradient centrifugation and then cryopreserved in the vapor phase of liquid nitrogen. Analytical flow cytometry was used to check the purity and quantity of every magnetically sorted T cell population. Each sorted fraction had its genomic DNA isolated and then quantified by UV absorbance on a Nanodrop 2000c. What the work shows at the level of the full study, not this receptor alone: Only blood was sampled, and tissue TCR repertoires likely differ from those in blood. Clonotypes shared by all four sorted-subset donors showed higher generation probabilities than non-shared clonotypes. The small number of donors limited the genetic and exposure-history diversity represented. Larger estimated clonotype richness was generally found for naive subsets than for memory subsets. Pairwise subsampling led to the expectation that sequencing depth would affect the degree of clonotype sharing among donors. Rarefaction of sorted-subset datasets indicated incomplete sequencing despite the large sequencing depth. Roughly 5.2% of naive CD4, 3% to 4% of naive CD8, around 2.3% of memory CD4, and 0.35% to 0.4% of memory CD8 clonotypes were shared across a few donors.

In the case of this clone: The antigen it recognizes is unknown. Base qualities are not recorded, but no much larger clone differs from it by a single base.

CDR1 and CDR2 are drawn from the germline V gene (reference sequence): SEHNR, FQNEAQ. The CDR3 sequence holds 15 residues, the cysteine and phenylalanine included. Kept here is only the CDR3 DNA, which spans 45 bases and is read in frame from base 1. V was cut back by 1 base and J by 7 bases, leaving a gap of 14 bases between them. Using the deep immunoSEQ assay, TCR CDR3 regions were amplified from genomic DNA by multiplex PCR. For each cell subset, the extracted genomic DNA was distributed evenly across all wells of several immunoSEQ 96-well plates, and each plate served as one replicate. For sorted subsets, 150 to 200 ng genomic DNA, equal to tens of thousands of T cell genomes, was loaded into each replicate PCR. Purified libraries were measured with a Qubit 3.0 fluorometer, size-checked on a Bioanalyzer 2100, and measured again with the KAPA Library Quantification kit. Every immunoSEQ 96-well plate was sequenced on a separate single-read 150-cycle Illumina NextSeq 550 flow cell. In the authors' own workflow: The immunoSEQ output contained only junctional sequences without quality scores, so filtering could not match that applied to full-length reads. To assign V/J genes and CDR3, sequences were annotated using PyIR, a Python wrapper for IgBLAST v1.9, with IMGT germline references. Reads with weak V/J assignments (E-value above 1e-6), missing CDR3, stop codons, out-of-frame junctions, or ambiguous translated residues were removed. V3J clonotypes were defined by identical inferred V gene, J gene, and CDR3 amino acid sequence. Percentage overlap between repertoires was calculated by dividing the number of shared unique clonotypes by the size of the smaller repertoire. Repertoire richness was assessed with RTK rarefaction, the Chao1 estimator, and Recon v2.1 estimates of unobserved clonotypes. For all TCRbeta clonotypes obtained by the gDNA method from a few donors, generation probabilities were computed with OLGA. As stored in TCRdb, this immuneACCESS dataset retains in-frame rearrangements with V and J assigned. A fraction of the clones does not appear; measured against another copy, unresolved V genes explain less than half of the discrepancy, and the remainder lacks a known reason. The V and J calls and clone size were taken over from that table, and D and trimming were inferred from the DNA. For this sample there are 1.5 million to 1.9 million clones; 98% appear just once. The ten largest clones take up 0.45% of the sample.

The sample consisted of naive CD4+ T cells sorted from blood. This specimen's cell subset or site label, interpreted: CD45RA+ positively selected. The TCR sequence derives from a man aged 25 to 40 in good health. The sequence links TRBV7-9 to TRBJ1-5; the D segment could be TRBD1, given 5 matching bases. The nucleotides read TGTGCCAGCAGCTTAGGTCCCGGACCAGGGCAGCCCCAGCATTTT. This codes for CASSLGPGPGQPQHF.